These 27 T cell receptor beta chains share one sample of origin, sequenced in a study of cytomegalovirus exposure and HLA in healthy donors. PCR employed 60 Vbeta and 13 Jbeta primers. Repertoires were generated with immunoSEQ multiplex PCR, while TCRdb's copy carries only in-frame clones and drops some. The sample carries about 190,000 clones, approximately 79% recorded once. The material sequenced was PBMCs. The receptor source for this set is a woman between 18 and 29 years old in good health and CMV-seronegative.

This clone occurred once. The chain uses TRBV29-1 and TRBJ1-2, with D uncertain. The CDR3 sequence is 12 residues long. Germline CDR1 reads SQVTM; CDR2 reads ANQGSEA. V shed 4 bases and J shed 3 bases, with 9 bases lying between them. The CDR3 nucleotides are TGCAGCGTTGGTCCAGGCCACTATGGCTACACCTTC. It translates to CSVGPGHYGYTF.

This clone showed up just a few times. The chain uses TRBV5-1 and TRBJ2-7; 9 bases match TRBD2. The CDR3 runs to 17 residues. CDR1 is SGHRS and CDR2 is YFSETQ in the germline V gene. V shed 0 bases and J 5 bases; nucleotides not matched to a gene: 12. CDR3 bases: TGCGCCAGCAGCTTGGGTGAAGGCGGGAGGGCCAGCAACGAGCAGTACTTC. It specifies CASSLGEGGRASNEQYF. Filled out from reference TRBV5-1 and TRBJ2-7, the complete variable domain reads KAGVTQTPRYLIKTRGQQVTLSCSPISGHRSVSWYQQTPGQGLQFLFEYFSETQRNKGNFPGRFSGRQFSNSRSEMNVSTLELGDSALYLCASSLGEGGRASNEQYFGPGTRLTVT.

This chain connects TRBV6-1 to TRBJ2-7; D not certain. V lost 8 bases, J lost 3 bases, and 17 bases lay in between. Germline CDR1 MNHNS, CDR2 SASEGT. The CDR3 sequence is 14 residues long. The CDR3 protein is CASVSDIILYEQYF. The CDR3 bases are TGTGCCAGCGTTTCTGACATAATCCTCTACGAGCAGTACTTC.

The V call is TRBV28, the J call TRBJ2-7; 8 bases fit TRBD2. The CDR3 has 14 residues. The V and J ends lost 6 bases and 0 bases, in that order; junction bases with no gene match: 4. From germline, CDR1 is MDHEN and CDR2 SYDVKM. CDR3 protein: CASRPGLGSYEQYF. CDR3 nucleotide sequence: TGTGCCAGCAGACCGGGACTAGGCTCCTACGAGCAGTACTTC.

The rearrangement uses TRBV7-6 and TRBJ2-1; 14 positions match TRBD2. Germline V gene lookup returns CDR1 SGHVS and CDR2 FNYEAQ. V was clipped by 5 bases and J by 5 bases; unmatched bases: 11. The CDR3 spans 18 residues. CDR3 sequence: CASSEGLAGVDLDNEQFF. The DNA for the CDR3 is TGTGCCAGCAGCGAGGGACTAGCGGGAGTCGATCTCGACAATGAGCAGTTCTTC.

This clone showed up just a few times. At one of its ends the junction is not consistent with the germline gene, which may arise from a read error. The chain links TRBV15 to TRBJ2-2, with a weak D call TRBD1 (6 bases). The V gene's germline CDR1 is LNHNV and CDR2 YYDKDF (reference sequence). This CDR3 has 14 amino acids. Written as DNA, the CDR3 is TGTGCCAGCAGCATGGGGGCGATCACCGGGGAGCTGTTTTTT. Residues: CASSMGAITGELFF. Based on the CDR3 plus reference TRBV15 and TRBJ2-2, the full variable domain is DAMVIQNPRYQVTQFGKPVTLSCSQTLNHNVMYWYQQKSSQAPKLLFHYYDKDFNNEADTPDNFQSRRPNTSFCFLDIRSPGLGDTAMYLCASSMGAITGELFFGEGSRLTVL.

This clone was seen more than once but under ten times. CDR3: CASSYGQDGYTF. CDR3 nucleotide sequence: TGTGCCAGCAGTTACGGACAGGATGGCTACACCTTC. The rearrangement uses TRBV6-6 and TRBJ1-2, with 7 bases that match TRBD1. J lost 6 bases, V lost 2 bases, and 0 bases had no gene match. Germline CDR1 and CDR2: MNHNY and SVGAGI (reference sequence). This CDR3 is built from 12 residues.

The J gene is TRBJ2-2, the V gene TRBV5-1; D is possibly TRBD1 (5 bases). V lost 4 bases to trimming and J lost 4 bases, with 17 bases between them. The CDR3 is 16 residues long. CDR1 is SGHRS and CDR2 is YFSETQ in the germline V gene. In nucleotides, the CDR3 is TGCGCCAGCAGCGCGGCCGACAGTATCCTCACCGGGGAGCTGTTTTTT. Protein product: CASSAADSILTGELFF.

The gene calls are TRBV6-5 and TRBJ2-5; D not resolved. Germline CDR1 and CDR2: MNHEY and SVGAGI. The length of the CDR3 is 16 residues. Trimming stripped 0 bases from V and 7 bases from J, with 18 bases between. The chain's CDR3 is CASSYSISPGFGTQYF. CDR3 DNA sequence: TGTGCCAGCAGTTACTCGATCTCACCCGGGTTTGGGACCCAGTACTTC.

The chain employs TRBV10-3 and TRBJ2-7; 7 bases map to TRBD2. J was trimmed by 1 base and V by 3 bases; bases with no gene match: 9. The germline gives CDR1 ENHRY, CDR2 SYGVKD. This CDR3 is built from 16 residues. CDR3 loop: CAISDGGGSASYEQYF. The CDR3 DNA follows: TGTGCCATCAGTGATGGAGGCGGGAGTGCTTCCTACGAGCAGTACTTC.

The CDR3 is CASSLRGGVKDSPLHF. CDR3 bases: TGTGCCAGCAGCTTAAGGGGTGGAGTTAAAGATTCACCCCTCCACTTT. The rearrangement links TRBV7-9 to TRBJ1-6; weak D call: TRBD1 (5 bases). CDR3 size: 16 residues. V lost 2 bases and J 8 bases, leaving 16 bases between the germline ends. Germline V gene sequence: CDR1 SEHNR, CDR2 FQNEAQ (reference sequence).

This chain connects TRBV7-2 to TRBJ1-2; possibly TRBD1 for D (5 bases). Trimming took off 1 base at V and 0 bases at J, with 15 bases between the two ends. This CDR3 is 17 amino acids long. Per the germline V gene, CDR1 is SGHTA and CDR2 is FQGNSA. CDR3 bases: TGTGCCAGCAGCTTAGGTGGGCAGGGTGGGACTAACTATGGCTACACCTTC. Translation: CASSLGGQGGTNYGYTF.

For this clone: This specimen includes other DNA sequences encoding the same CDR3. The chain employs TRBV9 and TRBJ1-2; TRBD1 agrees at 7 bases. V shed 0 bases and J 2 bases; nucleotides not matched to a gene: 1. This CDR3 has 14 amino acids. Germline loops: CDR1 SGDLS, CDR2 YYNGEE. Written as DNA, the CDR3 is TGTGCCAGCAGCGTAGGGGACAGAAACTATGGCTACACCTTC. It yields the protein CASSVGDRNYGYTF.

The CDR3 is CSVEPGQGVGGYTF. The CDR3 DNA is TGCAGCGTCGAACCGGGACAGGGTGTGGGTGGCTACACCTTC. The chain employs TRBV29-1 and TRBJ1-2; TRBD1 aligns across 9 bases. The CDR3 spans 14 residues. V shed 6 bases and J 7 bases; nucleotides not matched to a gene: 12. Germline CDR1 and CDR2: SQVTM and ANQGSEA. Supplemented by reference TRBV29-1 and TRBJ1-2, the full variable domain reads SAVISQKPSRDICQRGTSLTIQCQVDSQVTMMFWYRQQPGQSLTLIATANQGSEATYESGFVIDKFPISRPNLTFSTLTVSNMSPEDSSIYLCSVEPGQGVGGYTFGSGTRLTVV.

In this sample, this clone turned up once. The chain combines TRBV9 with TRBJ2-7, with TRBD2 identical over 10 bases. V was pared by 4 bases and J by 3 bases, with 7 bases of the junction left unmatched. This CDR3 contains 15 residues. The germline V gene has CDR1 SGDLS and CDR2 YYNGEE. Here the CDR3 DNA reads TGTGCCAGCAGCCCTACCGGGACTAGCGACTACGAGCAGTACTTC. Its protein is CASSPTGTSDYEQYF. Full variable domain (remainder filled in from reference TRBV9 and TRBJ2-7): DSGVTQTPKHLITATGQRVTLRCSPRSGDLSVYWYQQSLDQGLQFLIQYYNGEERAKGNILERFSAQQFPDLHSELNLSSLELGDSALYFCASSPTGTSDYEQYFGPGTRLTVT.

The rearrangement uses TRBV19 and TRBJ2-5; 10 bases are shared with TRBD2. This CDR3 has 15 amino acids. Germline values: CDR1 LNHDA, CDR2 SQIVND (reference sequence). The V and J ends lost 2 bases and 5 bases, in that order; junction bases with no gene match: 5. Here the CDR3 reads CASSILAGAAETQYF. CDR3 DNA: TGTGCCAGTAGTATACTAGCGGGGGCCGCGGAGACCCAGTACTTC.

CDR3 amino acids: CASSLGGVTDTQYF. CDR3 in DNA: TGCGCCAGCAGCTTGGGGGGGGTCACAGATACGCAGTATTTT. The chain recombines TRBV5-1 with TRBJ2-3; possibly TRBD2 for D (6 bases). Deletions cut 0 bases from V and 2 bases from J, with 7 bases between. Germline lookup yields CDR1 SGHRS and CDR2 YFSETQ. There are 14 residues in the CDR3.

This CDR3 reads CASSQDVRLAGEDGGELFF. The DNA of the CDR3 is TGTGCCAGCAGCCAAGATGTACGGCTAGCGGGAGAGGACGGCGGGGAGCTGTTTTTT. The chain carries TRBV4-2 and TRBJ2-2, with 10 bases that match TRBD2. The CDR3 is 19 amino acids. V shed 0 bases, J shed 7 bases, and the junction held 14 bases outside the gene matches. CDR1 and CDR2 (germline): LGHNA, YNFKEQ.

This rearrangement joins TRBV6-1 to TRBJ1-3, with a possible D match to TRBD1 (5 bases). The CDR3 spans 16 residues. V was cut by 2 bases and J by 4 bases, with 15 bases left in between. CDR1 is MNHNS, CDR2 SASEGT, per germline. CDR3 sequence reads: CASSELQGPGGNTIYF. The CDR3 DNA follows: TGTGCCAGCAGTGAACTCCAGGGCCCAGGGGGAAACACCATATATTTT.

The chain joins TRBV7-3 to TRBJ2-3; 8 bases line up with TRBD2. The CDR3 has 16 residues. V gave up 5 bases and J gave up 1 base; unmatched junction bases: 8. Germline V CDR1 and CDR2: SGHTA, FQGTGA. The CDR3 DNA sequence: TGTGCCAGCAGCGTCGGGGGGGCCGGTGGCACAGATACGCAGTATTTT. Amino acid sequence: CASSVGGAGGTDTQYF.

The genes are TRBV25-1 and TRBJ1-2, with 10 nucleotides matching TRBD1. The CDR3 consists of 17 residues. After removal of 2 bases from V and 8 bases from J, the junction contained 14 bases not matched to a gene. The V gene's germline CDR1 is MGHDK and CDR2 SYGVNS. CDR3 loop: CASSEQPGQGVKGGYTF. The CDR3 region has the DNA TGTGCCAGCAGTGAACAACCCGGACAGGGGGTAAAGGGGGGCTACACCTTC.

This rearrangement joins TRBV11-2 to TRBJ2-3, with TRBD2 identical over 8 bases. J gave up 4 bases and V 1 base, and 4 bases lay outside the gene matches. The CDR3 length is 15 residues. Germline CDR1 reads SGHAT; CDR2 reads FQNNGV. The chain's CDR3 is CASSLVFGGADTQYF. The CDR3 DNA reads TGTGCCAGCAGCTTAGTTTTCGGGGGGGCAGATACGCAGTATTTT.

This clone occurred once. The chain couples TRBV29-1 to TRBJ2-5, with 7 bases lining up with TRBD1. The DNA end lines up better with TRBJ2-7; the J call may be wrong. Germline CDR1 reads SQVTM; CDR2 reads ANQGSEA. The CDR3 covers 15 residues. CDR3 nucleotides: TGCAGCGTTCCCGACAGGGTGTTCCCTGTTGGCGAGCAGTACTTC. Its translation is CSVPDRVFPVGEQYF.

To note about this clone: Other DNA sequences of this sample code for an identical CDR3. The chain is built from TRBV19 and TRBJ1-5, with a tentative D call TRBD1 (5 bases). Germline V gene lookup returns CDR1 LNHDA and CDR2 SQIVND (reference sequence). V gave up 7 bases and J gave up 1 base, with 17 bases separating them. This CDR3 is built from 16 residues. The DNA of the CDR3 is TGTGCCAGTAAAACGGGGGGAGCCGTGAGCAATCAGCCCCAGCATTTT. It is translated as CASKTGGAVSNQPQHF.

The CDR3 region is CASSAGQFESEEQFF. The CDR3 region has the DNA TGTGCCAGCAGTGCCGGACAGTTCGAGTCCGAAGAGCAGTTCTTC. The gene calls are TRBV2 and TRBJ2-1; TRBD1 is a possible D gene (6 bases). There are 15 residues in the CDR3. Germline V gene sequence: CDR1 SNHLY, CDR2 FYNNEI. The V end was cut by 4 bases, the J end by 10 bases, with 20 bases between.

The rearrangement links TRBV15 to TRBJ2-4, with D tentatively TRBD2 (6 bases). V shed 1 base and J shed 0 bases, with 7 bases lying between them. The CDR3 totals 15 residues. Germline loops: CDR1 LNHNV, CDR2 YYDKDF (reference sequence). The CDR3 protein is CATSRAGLAKNIQYF. CDR3 DNA: TGTGCCACCAGCAGAGCGGGACTAGCCAAAAACATTCAGTACTTC.

Only one count was recorded for this clone. The chain has TRBV20-1 and TRBJ2-7; D might be TRBD2 (6 bases). Deletions cut 6 bases from V and 7 bases from J, with 13 bases between. There are 11 residues in the CDR3. CDR1 and CDR2 from the germline V gene are DFQATT and SNEGSKA (reference sequence). The CDR3 sequence is CSATLAREQYF. CDR3 DNA: TGCAGTGCAACCCTAGCGAGGGAGCAGTACTTC.